The text below deals with one TCR beta chain. What it binds is unknown. The V gene's germline CDR1 is SGHVS and CDR2 FNYEAQ. V was shortened by 5 bases and J by 9 bases, with 16 bases between the two germline ends. This CDR3 is 13 amino acids long. The data are from a study of neoadjuvant anti-PD-1 for oral cavity cancer. Study-level background: Patients without progression received a fourth nivolumab dose around day 43, then surgical resection on days 50-56.

Study results and caveats: After neoadjuvant nivolumab, PBMC T cell clonality was significantly higher in non-responders than responders.

Documented time point: after neoadjuvant nivolumab, at surgical resection. Blood cells were analyzed directly, without culture or expansion. Clones were read by immunoSEQ multiplex PCR, and TCRdb kept only the in-frame ones, dropping some. The data hold 55,000 to 80,000 clones, with less than 90% observed a single time. The material sequenced was PBMCs, taken after nivolumab (anti-PD-1) treatment. The receptor's source is a person aged 35-79 years with oral cavity squamous cell carcinoma. The chain is built from TRBV7-6 and TRBJ2-5, with TRBD1 as a possible D gene (5 bases). CDR3 nucleotide sequence: TGTGCCAGCAGCGAACCGGCCAGGGTTCCCCAGTACTTC. This codes for CASSEPARVPQYF. The entire variable domain, with the rest obtained from reference TRBV7-6 and TRBJ2-5, is as follows: GAGVSQSPRYKVTKRGQDVALRCDPISGHVSLYWYRQALGQGPEFLTYFNYEAQQDKSGLPNDRFSAERPEGSISTLTIQRTEQRDSAMYRCASSEPARVPQYFGPGTRLLVL.